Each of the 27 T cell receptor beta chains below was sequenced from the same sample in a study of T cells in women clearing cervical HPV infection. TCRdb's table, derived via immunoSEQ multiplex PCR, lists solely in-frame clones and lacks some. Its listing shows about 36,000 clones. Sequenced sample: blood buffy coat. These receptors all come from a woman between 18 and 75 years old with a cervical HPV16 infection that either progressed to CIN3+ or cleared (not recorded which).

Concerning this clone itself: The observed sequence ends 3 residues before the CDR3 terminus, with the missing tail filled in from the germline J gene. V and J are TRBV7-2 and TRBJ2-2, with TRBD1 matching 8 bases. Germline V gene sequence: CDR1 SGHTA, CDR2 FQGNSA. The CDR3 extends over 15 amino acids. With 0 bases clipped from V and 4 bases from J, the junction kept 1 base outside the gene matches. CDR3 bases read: TGTGCCAGCAGCTTAGCAACAGGGGGCACCGGGGAG. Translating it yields CASSLATGGTGE. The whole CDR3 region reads CASSLATGGTGELFF.

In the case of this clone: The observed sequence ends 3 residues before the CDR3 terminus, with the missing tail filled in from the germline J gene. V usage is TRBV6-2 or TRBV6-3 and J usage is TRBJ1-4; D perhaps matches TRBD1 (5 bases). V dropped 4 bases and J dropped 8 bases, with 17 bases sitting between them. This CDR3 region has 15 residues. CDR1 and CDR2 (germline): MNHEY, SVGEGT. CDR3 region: CASSLGDGGREKLFF. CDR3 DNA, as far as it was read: TGTGCCAGCAGTTTGGGCGACGGGGGGAGAGAAAAA.

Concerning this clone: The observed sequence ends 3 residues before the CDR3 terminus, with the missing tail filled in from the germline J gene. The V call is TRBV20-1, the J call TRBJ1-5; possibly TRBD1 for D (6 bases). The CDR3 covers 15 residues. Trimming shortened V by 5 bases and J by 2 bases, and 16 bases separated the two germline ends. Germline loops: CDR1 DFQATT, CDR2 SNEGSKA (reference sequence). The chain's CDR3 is CSAQRGGSGNQPQHF. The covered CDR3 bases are TGCAGTGCTCAGCGAGGGGGTTCCGGCAATCAGCCC.

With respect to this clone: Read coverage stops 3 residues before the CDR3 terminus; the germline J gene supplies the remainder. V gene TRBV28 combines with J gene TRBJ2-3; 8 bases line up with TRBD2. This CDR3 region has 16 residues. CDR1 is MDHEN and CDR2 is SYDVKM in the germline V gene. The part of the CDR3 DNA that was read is TGTGCCAGCAGATCCCCACTAGCGGAGGGGTCGGAAACG. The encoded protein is CASRSPLAEGSET. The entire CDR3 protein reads CASRSPLAEGSETQYF.

The part of the CDR3 DNA that was read is TGCGCCAGCACGGCGGGACTAGCGGGATACAATGAG. As protein: CASTAGLAGYNE. The full CDR3 sequence reads CASTAGLAGYNEQFF. The chain couples TRBV5-1 to TRBJ2-1; 13 bases fit TRBD2. The CDR3 goes on 3 residues after the read ends, and that part is filled in from the germline J gene. Looked up from germline, CDR1 is SGHRS and CDR2 is YFSETQ. The junction had 4 bases not matched to a gene; V was cut back by 6 bases and J by 4 bases. The CDR3 contains 15 residues.

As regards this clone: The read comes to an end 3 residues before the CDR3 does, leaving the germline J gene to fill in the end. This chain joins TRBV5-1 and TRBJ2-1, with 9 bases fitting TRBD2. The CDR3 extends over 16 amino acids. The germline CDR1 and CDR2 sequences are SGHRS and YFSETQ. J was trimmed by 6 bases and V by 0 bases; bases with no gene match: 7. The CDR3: CASSLVVAGAPNEQFF. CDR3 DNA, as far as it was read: TGCGCCAGCAGCTTGGTTGTAGCGGGGGCCCCCAATGAG.

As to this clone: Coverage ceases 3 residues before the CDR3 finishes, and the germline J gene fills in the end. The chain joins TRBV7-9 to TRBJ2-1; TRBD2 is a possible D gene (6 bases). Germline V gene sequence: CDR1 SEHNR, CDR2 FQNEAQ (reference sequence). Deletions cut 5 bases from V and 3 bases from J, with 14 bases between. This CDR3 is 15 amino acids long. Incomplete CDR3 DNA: TGTGCCAGCAGCCTAGGCAGGAGGGTCTACAATGAG. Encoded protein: CASSLGRRVYNE. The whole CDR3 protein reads CASSLGRRVYNEQFF.

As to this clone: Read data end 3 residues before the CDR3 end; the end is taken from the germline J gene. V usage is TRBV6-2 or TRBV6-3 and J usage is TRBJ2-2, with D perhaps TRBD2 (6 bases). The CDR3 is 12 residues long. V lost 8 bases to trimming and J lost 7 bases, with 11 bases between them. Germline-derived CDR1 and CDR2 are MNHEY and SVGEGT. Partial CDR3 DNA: TGTGCCAGCTGGGGGGAATTCGGGGAG. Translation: CASWGEFGE. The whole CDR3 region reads CASWGEFGELFF.

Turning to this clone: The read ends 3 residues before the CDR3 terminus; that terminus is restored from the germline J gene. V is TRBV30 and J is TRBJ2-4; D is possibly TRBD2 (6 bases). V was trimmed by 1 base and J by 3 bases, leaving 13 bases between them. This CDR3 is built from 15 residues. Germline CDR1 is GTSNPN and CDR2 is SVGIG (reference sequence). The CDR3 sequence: CAWSGGLGGKNIQYF. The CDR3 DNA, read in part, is TGTGCCTGGAGTGGGGGGTTGGGGGGCAAAAACATT. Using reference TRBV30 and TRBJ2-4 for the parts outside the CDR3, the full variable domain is SQTIHQWPATLVQPVGSPLSLECTVEGTSNPNLYWYRQAAGRGLQLLFYSVGIGQISSEVPQNLSASRPQDRQFILSSKKLLLSDSGFYLCAWSGGLGGKNIQYFGAGTRLSVL.

This CDR3 is CASSIKGQAAYEQYF. The CDR3 bases that were read are TGTGCCAGTAGTATAAAGGGACAGGCGGCCTACGAG. The rearrangement joins TRBV19 to TRBJ2-7, with TRBD1 matching over 8 bases. The read comes to an end 3 residues before the CDR3 does, leaving the germline J gene to fill in the end. Germline V CDR1 and CDR2: LNHDA, SQIVND (reference sequence). After removal of 2 bases from V and 2 bases from J, the junction contained 5 bases not matched to a gene. This CDR3 has 15 amino acids.

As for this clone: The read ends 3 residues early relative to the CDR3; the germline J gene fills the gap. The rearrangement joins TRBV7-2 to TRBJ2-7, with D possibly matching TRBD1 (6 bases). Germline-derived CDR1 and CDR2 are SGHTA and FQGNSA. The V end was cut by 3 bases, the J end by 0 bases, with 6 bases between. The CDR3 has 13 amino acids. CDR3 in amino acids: CASSFRGSYEQYF. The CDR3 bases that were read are TGTGCCAGCAGCTTCAGGGGCTCCTACGAG.

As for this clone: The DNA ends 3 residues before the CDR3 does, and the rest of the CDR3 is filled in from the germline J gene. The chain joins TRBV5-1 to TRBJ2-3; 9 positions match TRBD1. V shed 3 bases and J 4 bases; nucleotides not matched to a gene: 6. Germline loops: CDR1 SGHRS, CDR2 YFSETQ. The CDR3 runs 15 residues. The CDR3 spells CASSSGQGGADTQYF. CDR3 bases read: TGCGCCAGCAGCTCGGGACAGGGCGGGGCAGATACG.

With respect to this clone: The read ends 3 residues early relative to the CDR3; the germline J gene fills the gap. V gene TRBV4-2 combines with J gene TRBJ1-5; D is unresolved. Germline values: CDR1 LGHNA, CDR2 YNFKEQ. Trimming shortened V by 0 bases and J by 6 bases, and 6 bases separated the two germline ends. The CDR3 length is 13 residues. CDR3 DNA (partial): TGTGCCAGCAGCCAAGAATATCGTCAGCCC. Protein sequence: CASSQEYRQP. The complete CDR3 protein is CASSQEYRQPQHF.

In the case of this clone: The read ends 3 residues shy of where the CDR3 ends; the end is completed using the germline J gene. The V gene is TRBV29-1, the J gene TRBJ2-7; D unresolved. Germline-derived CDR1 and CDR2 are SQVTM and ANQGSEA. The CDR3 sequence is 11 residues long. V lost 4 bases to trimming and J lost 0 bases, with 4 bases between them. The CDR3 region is CSVGLSYEQYF. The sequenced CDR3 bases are TGCAGCGTTGGGCTCTCCTACGAG.

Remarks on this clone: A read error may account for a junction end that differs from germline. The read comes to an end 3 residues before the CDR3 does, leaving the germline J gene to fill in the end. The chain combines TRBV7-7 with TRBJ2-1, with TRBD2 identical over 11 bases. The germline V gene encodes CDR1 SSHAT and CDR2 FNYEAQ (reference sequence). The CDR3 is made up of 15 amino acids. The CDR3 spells CASSRLAGPGNEQFF. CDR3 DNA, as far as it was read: TGTGCTAGCAGCCGACTAGCGGGACCAGGCAATGAG. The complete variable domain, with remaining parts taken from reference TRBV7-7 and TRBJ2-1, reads GAGVSQSPRYKVTKRGQDVTLRCDPISSHATLYWYQQALGQGPEFLTYFNYEAQPDKSGLPSDRFSAERPEGSISTLTIQRTEQRDSAMYRCASSRLAGPGNEQFFGPGTRLTVL.

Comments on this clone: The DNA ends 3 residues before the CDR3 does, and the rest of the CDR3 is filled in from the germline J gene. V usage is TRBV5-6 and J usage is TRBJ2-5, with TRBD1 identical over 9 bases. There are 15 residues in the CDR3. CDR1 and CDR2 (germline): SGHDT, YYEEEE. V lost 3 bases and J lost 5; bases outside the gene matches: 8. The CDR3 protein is CASSYWTGAQETQYF. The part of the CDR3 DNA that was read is TGTGCCAGCAGCTACTGGACAGGGGCGCAGGAGACC.

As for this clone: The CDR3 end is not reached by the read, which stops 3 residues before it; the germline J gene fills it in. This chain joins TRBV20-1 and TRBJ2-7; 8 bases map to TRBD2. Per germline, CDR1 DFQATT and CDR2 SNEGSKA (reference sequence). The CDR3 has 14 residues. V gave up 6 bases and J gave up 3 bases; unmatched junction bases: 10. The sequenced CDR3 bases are TGCAGTGCGGGGAGCGGGGGCCCTTTCTACGAG. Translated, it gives CSAGSGGPFYE. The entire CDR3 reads CSAGSGGPFYEQYF.

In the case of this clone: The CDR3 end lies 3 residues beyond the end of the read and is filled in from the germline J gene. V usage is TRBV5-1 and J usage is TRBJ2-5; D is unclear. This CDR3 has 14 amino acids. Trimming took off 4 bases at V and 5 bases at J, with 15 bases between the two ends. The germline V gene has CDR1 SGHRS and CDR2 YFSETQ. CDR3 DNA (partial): TGCGCCAGCAGCCCGCTAGTAGACCGGGAGACC. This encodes CASSPLVDRET. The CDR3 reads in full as CASSPLVDRETQYF.

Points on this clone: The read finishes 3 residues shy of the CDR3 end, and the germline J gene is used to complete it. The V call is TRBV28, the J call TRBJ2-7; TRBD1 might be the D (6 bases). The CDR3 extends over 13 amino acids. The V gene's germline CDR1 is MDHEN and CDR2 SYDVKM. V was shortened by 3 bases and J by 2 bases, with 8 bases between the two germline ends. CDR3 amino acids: CASSFGGPYEQYF. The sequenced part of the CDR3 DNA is TGTGCCAGCAGTTTTGGGGGCCCCTACGAG.

CDR3: CASSFGQGWTDTQYF. The sequenced part of the CDR3 DNA is TGTGCCAGCAGCTTCGGACAGGGGTGGACAGATACG. The V call is TRBV7-7, the J call TRBJ2-3, with 9 positions matching TRBD1. The CDR3 end is not reached by the read, which stops 3 residues before it; the germline J gene fills it in. Germline CDR1 SSHAT, CDR2 FNYEAQ (reference sequence). The length of the CDR3 is 15 residues. The V gene end was trimmed by 3 bases and the J gene end by 3 bases; junction bases not matched to a gene: 4.

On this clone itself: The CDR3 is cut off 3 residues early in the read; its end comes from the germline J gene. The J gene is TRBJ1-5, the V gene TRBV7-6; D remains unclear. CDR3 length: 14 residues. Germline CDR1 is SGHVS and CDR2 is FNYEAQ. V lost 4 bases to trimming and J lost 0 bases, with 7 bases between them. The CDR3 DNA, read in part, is TGTGCCAGCAGCTCTCCAGGTAGCAATCAGCCC. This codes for CASSSPGSNQP. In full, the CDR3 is CASSSPGSNQPQHF.

Incomplete CDR3 DNA: TGCGCCAGCAGCCAAGAGCGGCCTCCTGGAAACACC. The encoded protein is CASSQERPPGNT. The CDR3, in full, reads CASSQERPPGNTIYF. The V and J genes are TRBV4-1 and TRBJ1-3; D uncertain. The CDR3 end lies 3 residues beyond the end of the read and is filled in from the germline J gene. Germline-derived CDR1 and CDR2 are MGHRA and YSYEKL. V dropped 0 bases and J dropped 2 bases, with 8 bases sitting between them. The CDR3 is 15 amino acids.

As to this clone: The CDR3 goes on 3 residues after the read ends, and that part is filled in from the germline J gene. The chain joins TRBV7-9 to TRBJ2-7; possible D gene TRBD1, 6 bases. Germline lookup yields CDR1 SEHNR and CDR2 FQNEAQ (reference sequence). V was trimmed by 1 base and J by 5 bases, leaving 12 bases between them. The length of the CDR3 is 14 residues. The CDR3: CASSLVITGNEQYF. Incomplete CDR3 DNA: TGTGCCAGCAGCTTAGTAATTACAGGGAACGAG.

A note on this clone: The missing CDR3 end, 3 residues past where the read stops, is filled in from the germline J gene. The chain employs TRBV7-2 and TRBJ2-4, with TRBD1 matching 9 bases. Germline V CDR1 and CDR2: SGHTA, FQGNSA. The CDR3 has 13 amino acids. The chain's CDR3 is CASSEDRGRGQYF. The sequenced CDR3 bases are TGTGCCAGCAGCGAGGACAGGGGTCGGGGT.

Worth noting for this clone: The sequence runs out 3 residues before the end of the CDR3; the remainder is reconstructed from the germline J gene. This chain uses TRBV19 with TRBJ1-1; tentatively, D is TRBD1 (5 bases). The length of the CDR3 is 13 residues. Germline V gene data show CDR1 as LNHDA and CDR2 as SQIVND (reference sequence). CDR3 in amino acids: CASSIDRGLEAFF. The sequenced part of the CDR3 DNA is TGTGCCAGTAGTATAGATAGGGGTTTGGAA.

Incomplete CDR3 DNA: TGTGCCAGCTCACCAGGCGGGGGGAATTTCCAAGAGACC. Protein: CASSPGGGNFQET. The full CDR3 sequence reads CASSPGGGNFQETQYF. The chain has TRBV18 and TRBJ2-5; TRBD2 aligns across 8 bases. With the read ending 3 residues before the CDR3 end, the germline J gene is used to fill in that end. Per the germline V gene, CDR1 is KGHSH and CDR2 is LQKENI. The CDR3 loop spans 16 amino acids. After removal of 2 bases from V and 1 base from J, the junction contained 6 bases not matched to a gene.

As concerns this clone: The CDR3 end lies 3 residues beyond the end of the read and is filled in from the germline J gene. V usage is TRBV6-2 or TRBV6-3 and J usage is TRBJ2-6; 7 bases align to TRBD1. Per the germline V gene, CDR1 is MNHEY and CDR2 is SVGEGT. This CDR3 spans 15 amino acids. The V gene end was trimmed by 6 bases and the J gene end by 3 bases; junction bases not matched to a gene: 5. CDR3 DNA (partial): TGTGCCAGCAGCTCAGGGGGAAATGGGGCCAACGTC. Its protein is CASSSGGNGANV. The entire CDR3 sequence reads CASSSGGNGANVLTF.